The 5 T cell receptor beta chains given below trace back to one sample, sequenced in a study of spatial heterogeneity in lung cancer. TCRdb analysed the 5' RACE reads with MiXCR anew, one entry per CDR3 protein. The table lists about 6,800 distinct CDR3 sequences, 11% to 15% of them singletons. Study-wide results and caveats: It was found that expanded intratumoral alpha and beta TCR counts tracked tumor mutation counts.

What these receptors recognize is not known. Time point noted: sample taken at primary tumor resection. The sample consisted of lung tumor tissue, taken at surgery. Receptors were obtained from a male donor with early-stage non-small cell lung cancer.

In this sample, this clonotype turned up many times. This rearrangement joins TRBV29-1 to TRBJ1-1; D is unclear. This CDR3 region has 10 residues. CDR1 is SQVTM and CDR2 is ANQGSEA in the germline V gene. V gave up 6 bases and J gave up 5 bases, with 7 bases separating them. The CDR3 DNA is TGCAGCGTACTTTTGACTGAAGCTTTCTTT. Its protein product is CSVLLTEAFF.

This clonotype qualifies as medium-sized. The genes are TRBV12-3 or TRBV12-4 and TRBJ1-1, with 9 bases matching TRBD1. V shed 8 bases and J 8 bases; nucleotides not matched to a gene: 3. This CDR3 contains 11 residues. The CDR3, as DNA: TGTGCCAGCTGGACAGGGGCCGAAGCTTTCTTT. It specifies CASWTGAEAFF.

This clonotype was observed many times. The rearrangement joins TRBV29-1 to TRBJ2-7; 10 bases agree with TRBD2. This CDR3 region has 12 residues. Looked up from germline, CDR1 is SQVTM and CDR2 is ANQGSEA. J lost 4 bases, V lost 5 bases, and 2 bases had no gene match. CDR3 sequence (DNA): TGCAGCGTTTCTAGCGGGAGTTACGAGCAGTACTTC. Residues: CSVSSGSYEQYF.

This clonotype is labeled as medium-sized. J is TRBJ1-1 and V is TRBV4-2; TRBD1 might be the D (6 bases). The CDR3 covers 16 residues. Trimming cost V 4 bases and J 1 base, with 16 bases left between them. Germline V CDR1 and CDR2: LGHNA, YNFKEQ. CDR3 region: CASSRGGAGENTEAFF. CDR3 nucleotides: TGTGCCAGCAGCCGGGGGGGGGCAGGAGAGAACACTGAAGCTTTCTTT.

V and J are TRBV7-9 and TRBJ1-1; a weak D match, TRBD1 (5 bases). The CDR3 is made up of 14 amino acids. V lost 1 base and J lost 7, with 13 bases in between. The germline CDR1 and CDR2 sequences are SEHNR and FQNEAQ (reference sequence). The chain's CDR3 is CASSLGDRALEAFF. CDR3 sequence (DNA): TGTGCCAGCAGCTTAGGGGACCGGGCCCTTGAAGCTTTCTTT.